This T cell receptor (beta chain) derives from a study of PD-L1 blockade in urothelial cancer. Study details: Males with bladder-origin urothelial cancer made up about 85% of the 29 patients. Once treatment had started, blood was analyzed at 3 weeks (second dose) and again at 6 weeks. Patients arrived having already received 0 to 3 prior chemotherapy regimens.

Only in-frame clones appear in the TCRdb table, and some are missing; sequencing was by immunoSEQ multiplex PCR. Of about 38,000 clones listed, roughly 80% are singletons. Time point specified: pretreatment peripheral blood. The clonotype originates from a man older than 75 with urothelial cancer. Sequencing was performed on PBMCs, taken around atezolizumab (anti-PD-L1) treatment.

CDR3 DNA: TGCGCCAGCAGCTTGATTGGAACTAGCGGGGGTGAGCAGTTCTTC. Amino acid sequence: CASSLIGTSGGEQFF. This chain links TRBV5-1 with TRBJ2-1, with 11 bases fitting TRBD2. Germline values: CDR1 SGHRS, CDR2 YFSETQ. Trimming at V came to 1 base and at J to 9 bases, leaving 6 bases not matched to a gene. CDR3 length: 15 amino acids.